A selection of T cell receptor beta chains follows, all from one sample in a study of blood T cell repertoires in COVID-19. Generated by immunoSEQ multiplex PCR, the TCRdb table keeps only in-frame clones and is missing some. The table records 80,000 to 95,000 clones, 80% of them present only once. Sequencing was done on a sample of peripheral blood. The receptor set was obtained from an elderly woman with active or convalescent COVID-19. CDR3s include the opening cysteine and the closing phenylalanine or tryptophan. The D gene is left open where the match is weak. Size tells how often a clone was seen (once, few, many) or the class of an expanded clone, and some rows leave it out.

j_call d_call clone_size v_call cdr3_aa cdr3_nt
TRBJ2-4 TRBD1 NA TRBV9 CASSVEGQGKNIQYF TGTGCCAGCAGCGTAGAGGGACAGGGCAAAAACATTCAGTACTTC
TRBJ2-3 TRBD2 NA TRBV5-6 CASSFGLAGGRTQYF TGTGCCAGCAGCTTTGGACTAGCGGGAGGGCGTACGCAGTATTTT
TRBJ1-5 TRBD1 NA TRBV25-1 CASSELESTGIQPQHF TGTGCCAGCAGTGAATTGGAATCGACAGGGATTCAGCCCCAGCATTTT
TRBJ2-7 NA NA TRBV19 CATSPEPGGPSYEQYF TGTGCCACCTCCCCCGAGCCGGGCGGGCCCTCCTACGAGCAGTACTTC
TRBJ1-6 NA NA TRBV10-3 CAISGTANNSPLHF TGTGCCATCAGTGGGACAGCGAATAATTCACCCCTCCACTTT
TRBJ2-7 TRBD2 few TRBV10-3 CAISEGLAGRAYEQYF TGTGCCATCAGTGAGGGGCTAGCGGGAAGGGCCTACGAGCAGTACTTC
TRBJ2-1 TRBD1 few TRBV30 CAHISHRGGEQFF TGTGCCCATATATCCCACAGGGGCGGTGAGCAGTTCTTC
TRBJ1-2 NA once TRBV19 CASSMWAGDGYTF TGTGCCAGTAGTATGTGGGCAGGCGATGGCTACACCTTC
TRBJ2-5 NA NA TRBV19 CASSGAVGKETQYF TGTGCCAGTAGTGGGGCCGTCGGAAAAGAGACCCAGTACTTC
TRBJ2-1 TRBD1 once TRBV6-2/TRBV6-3 CASSWGTGGYNEQFF TGTGCCAGCAGTTGGGGGACAGGGGGTTACAATGAGCAGTTCTTC
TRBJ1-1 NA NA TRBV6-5 CASSNRSPLAEAFF TGTGCCAGCAGTAACAGGAGCCCCCTCGCTGAAGCTTTCTTT
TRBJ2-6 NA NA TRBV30 CAWNRFSGANVLTF TGTGCCTGGAATCGGTTCTCTGGGGCCAACGTCCTGACTTTC
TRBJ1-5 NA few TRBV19 CASSSQGYQPQHF TGTGCCAGTAGTTCACAGGGATATCAGCCCCAGCATTTT
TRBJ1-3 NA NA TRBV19 CASTAGGLSINTIYF TGTGCCAGTACTGCTGGCGGTCTCAGCATAAACACCATATATTTT
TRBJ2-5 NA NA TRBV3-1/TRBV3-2 CASSRSGSAAEETQYF TGTGCCAGCAGCCGATCGGGTTCGGCGGCGGAAGAGACCCAGTACTTC
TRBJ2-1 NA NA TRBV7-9 CASSPLTRQYNEQFF TGTGCCAGCAGCCCCCTGACTAGGCAGTACAATGAGCAGTTCTTC
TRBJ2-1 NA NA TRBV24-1 CATSDFGVTYNEQFF TGTGCCACCAGTGATTTCGGGGTAACCTACAATGAGCAGTTCTTC
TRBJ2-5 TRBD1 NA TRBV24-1 CATSAHGTAETQYF TGTGCCACCAGTGCCCATGGGACAGCAGAGACCCAGTACTTC
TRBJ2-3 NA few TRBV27 CASSSPRTGTDTQYF TGTGCCAGCAGTAGTCCAAGGACAGGCACAGATACGCAGTATTTT
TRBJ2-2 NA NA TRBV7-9 CASSLSVVSNTGELFF TGTGCCAGCAGCTTGTCCGTAGTTTCAAACACCGGGGAGCTGTTTTTT
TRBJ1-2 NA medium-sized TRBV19 CASEADYGYTF TGTGCCTCCGAGGCGGACTATGGCTACACCTTC
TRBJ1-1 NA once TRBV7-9 CASSSGPGAYTEAFF TGTGCCAGCAGCTCGGGCCCTGGGGCCTACACTGAAGCTTTCTTT
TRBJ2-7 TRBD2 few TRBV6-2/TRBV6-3 CASSYSTSGAYEQYF TGTGCCAGCAGTTACTCGACTAGCGGAGCCTACGAGCAGTACTTC
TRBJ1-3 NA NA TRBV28 CASKPRGFSGNTIYF TGTGCCAGCAAACCCCGGGGGTTCTCTGGAAACACCATATATTTT
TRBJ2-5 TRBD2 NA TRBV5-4 CASTPHPSGGLGETQYF TGTGCCAGCACCCCGCACCCTAGCGGGGGCCTAGGGGAGACCCAGTACTTC
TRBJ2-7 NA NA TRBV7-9 CASSFQTYEQYF TGTGCCAGCAGCTTCCAAACCTACGAGCAGTACTTC
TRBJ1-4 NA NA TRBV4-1 CASSEQGRTNEKLFF TGCGCCAGCAGCGAACAGGGAAGGACTAATGAAAAACTGTTTTTT
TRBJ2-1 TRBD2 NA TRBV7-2 CASSRGTSAYNEQFF TGTGCCAGCAGCCGTGGGACTAGCGCCTACAATGAGCAGTTCTTC
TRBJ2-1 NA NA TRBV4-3 CASSYDSSYNEQFF TGCGCCAGCAGTTACGACAGCTCCTACAATGAGCAGTTCTTC
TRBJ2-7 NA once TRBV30 CAVLQGTYEQYF TGTGCGGTGTTACAGGGAACCTACGAGCAGTACTTC
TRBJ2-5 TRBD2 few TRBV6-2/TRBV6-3 CASSSSGLGGAQYF TGTGCCAGCAGTTCCTCCGGACTAGGAGGGGCCCAGTACTTC
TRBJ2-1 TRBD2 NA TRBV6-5 CASSRDYSYNEQFF TGTGCCAGCAGTAGGGACTACTCCTACAATGAGCAGTTCTTC
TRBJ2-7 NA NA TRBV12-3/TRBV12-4 CASSSWAAYEQYF TGTGCCAGCAGTTCGTGGGCCGCCTACGAGCAGTACTTC
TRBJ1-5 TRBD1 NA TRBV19 CASSGTGTLIQNQPQHF TGTGCCAGTAGTGGGACAGGGACCCTGATACAAAATCAGCCCCAGCATTTT
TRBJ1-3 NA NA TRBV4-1 CASRGYEGSADTIYF TGCGCCAGCCGAGGATATGAGGGTTCCGCGGACACCATATATTTT
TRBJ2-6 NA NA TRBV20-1 CSASVVGLSGANVLTF TGCAGTGCTAGTGTTGTGGGCCTCTCTGGGGCCAACGTCCTGACTTTC
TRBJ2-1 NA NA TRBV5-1 CASSLVQREQFF TGCGCCAGCAGCTTGGTTCAACGGGAGCAGTTCTTC
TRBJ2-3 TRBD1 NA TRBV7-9 CASSTLQGLGDTQYF TGTGCCAGCAGCACCCTACAGGGGCTGGGAGATACGCAGTATTTT
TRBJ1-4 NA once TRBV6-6 CASSGGARSEKLFF TGTGCCAGCAGTGGCGGGGCGCGGAGTGAAAAACTGTTTTTT
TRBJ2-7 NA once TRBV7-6 CASSLVAYEQYF TGTGCCAGCAGCTTAGTAGCCTACGAGCAGTACTTC
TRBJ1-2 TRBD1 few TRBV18 CASSPTGNPGYTF TGTGCCAGCTCCCCGACAGGGAACCCTGGCTACACCTTC
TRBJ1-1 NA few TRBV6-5 CASSFAKGVVNTEAFF TGTGCCAGCAGTTTCGCGAAAGGGGTGGTGAACACTGAAGCTTTCTTT